These T cell receptor beta chains were read from a single sample in a study of cytomegalovirus exposure and HLA in healthy donors. Using immunoSEQ multiplex PCR, the repertoire was profiled, and TCRdb retains in-frame clones only, with some absent. This sample has 110,000 to 150,000 clones, with roughly 82% found just once. The sequencing sample was made of PBMCs. The receptor source for this set is a man aged 30-40 years in good health and CMV-seronegative. Both conserved end residues are trimmed from each CDR3.

j_gene: TRBJ2-1
v_gene: TRBV7-2
CDR3aa: ASKEGTAYNEQF

j_gene: TRBJ1-2
v_gene: TRBV6-1
CDR3aa: ASSQGTANYGYT

j_gene: TRBJ2-1
v_gene: TRBV6-1
CDR3aa: ASILLAGLNEQF

j_gene: TRBJ2-7
v_gene: TRBV29-1
CDR3aa: SVEGTGGSEQY

j_gene: TRBJ2-7
v_gene: TRBV9
CDR3aa: ASSVGLAGYEQY

j_gene: TRBJ1-1
v_gene: TRBV6-5
CDR3aa: ASSYSTENTEAF

j_gene: TRBJ2-3
v_gene: TRBV7-2
CDR3aa: ASSSTSGTGHTQY

j_gene: TRBJ1-2
v_gene: TRBV19
CDR3aa: ATADSRWNYGYT

j_gene: TRBJ2-1
v_gene: TRBV10-1
CDR3aa: ASSEGLASNEQF

j_gene: TRBJ2-2
v_gene: TRBV10-1
CDR3aa: ASSTTSLGELF

j_gene: TRBJ2-3
v_gene: TRBV27
CDR3aa: ASTSLRLAGADTQY

j_gene: TRBJ2-2
v_gene: TRBV28
CDR3aa: ASRSGTATGELF

j_gene: TRBJ2-7
v_gene: TRBV5-1
CDR3aa: ASSLDPGTYEQY

j_gene: TRBJ1-1
v_gene: TRBV7-9
CDR3aa: SSRAQAQGNTEAF

j_gene: TRBJ2-4
v_gene: TRBV7-9
CDR3aa: ASSSEIAKNIQY

j_gene: TRBJ2-5
v_gene: TRBV7-5
CDR3aa: ARSLTGQETQY

j_gene: TRBJ2-1
v_gene: TRBV18
CDR3aa: ASSPNRTSGEKEQF

j_gene: TRBJ1-1
v_gene: TRBV27
CDR3aa: ASSSRTESSEAF

j_gene: TRBJ1-1
v_gene: TRBV5-5
CDR3aa: ASSLLGQNTEAF

j_gene: TRBJ2-5
v_gene: TRBV6-4
CDR3aa: ASRLTSGRVGETQY

j_gene: TRBJ2-5
v_gene: TRBV7-2
CDR3aa: ASSVGLGQQETQY

j_gene: TRBJ1-4
v_gene: TRBV7-2
CDR3aa: ASSLGPQEKLF

j_gene: TRBJ1-2
v_gene: TRBV7-9
CDR3aa: SSSPGAAIGYT

j_gene: TRBJ1-4
v_gene: TRBV7-9
CDR3aa: ASSSLGTGDEKLF

j_gene: TRBJ2-1
v_gene: TRBV11-2
CDR3aa: ASSSHRGEDHNEQF

j_gene: TRBJ2-7
v_gene: TRBV6-5
CDR3aa: ATRRGTGNEQY

j_gene: TRBJ1-3
v_gene: TRBV18
CDR3aa: ASSPSWSSGNTIY

j_gene: TRBJ1-1
v_gene: TRBV18
CDR3aa: ASSPGQGNTEAF

j_gene: TRBJ2-2
v_gene: TRBV7-3
CDR3aa: ASSPYGPEKGENTGELF

j_gene: TRBJ2-2
v_gene: TRBV2
CDR3aa: ASSEVSAGGGELF

j_gene: TRBJ1-1
v_gene: TRBV27
CDR3aa: ASSRRGATEAF

j_gene: TRBJ1-2
v_gene: TRBV28
CDR3aa: ASSLTARQGRGYT

j_gene: TRBJ1-1
v_gene: TRBV19
CDR3aa: ASREGQAWTEAF

j_gene: TRBJ2-1
v_gene: TRBV5-4
CDR3aa: ASSRDSQGHNEQF

j_gene: TRBJ2-3
v_gene: TRBV5-1
CDR3aa: ASSLGQGFTDTQY

j_gene: TRBJ2-7
v_gene: TRBV6-1
CDR3aa: ASSELSGRGTYEQY

j_gene: TRBJ2-3
v_gene: TRBV9
CDR3aa: ASSPHGGGDTDTQY

j_gene: TRBJ1-1
v_gene: TRBV5-1
CDR3aa: ASRPGSVGTEAF

j_gene: TRBJ1-2
v_gene: TRBV28
CDR3aa: ASVRDSVYYGYT

j_gene: TRBJ2-5
v_gene: TRBV2
CDR3aa: ASTEGEHQETQY

j_gene: TRBJ2-1
v_gene: TRBV5-1
CDR3aa: ASSLAGYVSSYNEQF

j_gene: TRBJ1-1
v_gene: TRBV13
CDR3aa: ASRGGALPEAF

j_gene: TRBJ1-4
v_gene: TRBV18
CDR3aa: ASSPPGSATTNEKLF

j_gene: TRBJ1-1
v_gene: TRBV15
CDR3aa: ATSTKIGRNTEAF

j_gene: TRBJ2-3
v_gene: TRBV19
CDR3aa: ASSGWDTQY

j_gene: TRBJ2-3
v_gene: TRBV30
CDR3aa: AWRPLDTQY

j_gene: TRBJ2-1
v_gene: TRBV6-5
CDR3aa: ASSLSGTKQF

j_gene: TRBJ2-7
v_gene: TRBV5-4
CDR3aa: ASSLQWRYEQY

j_gene: TRBJ1-2
v_gene: TRBV5-4
CDR3aa: ASSLARGTGNHYGYT